This T cell receptor (beta chain) comes out of a study of Ad26.COV2.S vaccination and SARS-CoV-2 variants. General observations from the study: People who got the vaccine or the placebo had similar non-spike TCR breadth.

CDR1 and CDR2 from the germline V gene are SEHNR and FQNEAQ (reference sequence). V lost 5 bases and J lost 4, with 14 bases in between. This CDR3 has 14 residues. Comment on this clone: Antigen specificity is unknown.

Specified treatment: about 20 received Ad26.COV2.S at low or high dose, single or two shots; roughly five received placebo; per-sample allocation not given. At day 63 after the first vaccine or placebo injection, samples were drawn. Repertoires were generated with immunoSEQ multiplex PCR, while TCRdb's copy carries only in-frame clones and drops some. This table has around 340,000 clones, roughly 90% appearing once. The V gene is TRBV7-9, the J gene TRBJ1-2, with D perhaps matching TRBD1 (6 bases). The material sequenced was peripheral blood, taken in a trial of Ad26.COV2.S vaccine versus placebo. The sequence was collected from a person aged 18 to 59 who received the Ad26.COV2.S COVID-19 vaccine or a placebo. The CDR3 bases are TGTGCCAGCAGCCTCCGGGACACTGCCTATGGCTACACCTTC. This codes for CASSLRDTAYGYTF.